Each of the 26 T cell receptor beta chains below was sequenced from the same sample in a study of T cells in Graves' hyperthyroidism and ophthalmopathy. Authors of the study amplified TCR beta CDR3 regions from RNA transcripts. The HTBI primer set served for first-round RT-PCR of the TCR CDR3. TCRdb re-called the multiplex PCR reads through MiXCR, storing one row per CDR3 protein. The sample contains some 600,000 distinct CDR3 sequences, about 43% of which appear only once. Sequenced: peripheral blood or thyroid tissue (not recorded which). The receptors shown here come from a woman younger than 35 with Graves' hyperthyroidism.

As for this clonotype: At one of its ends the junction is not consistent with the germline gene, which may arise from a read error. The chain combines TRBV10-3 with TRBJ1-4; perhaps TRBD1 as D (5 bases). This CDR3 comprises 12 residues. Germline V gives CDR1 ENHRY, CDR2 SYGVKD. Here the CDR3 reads CAISDQGEKLLF. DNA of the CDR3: TGTGCCATCAGTGACCAGGGTGAAAAACTGCTTTTT.

CDR3 nucleotides: TGCAGTGCTAGATCCAGGCGGTCACAAGAGACCCAGTACTTC. Encoded protein: CSARSRRSQETQYF. The chain combines TRBV20-1 with TRBJ2-5; D is ambiguous. Germline values: CDR1 DFQATT, CDR2 SNEGSKA (reference sequence). V was clipped by 2 bases and J by 2 bases, with 12 bases between them. This CDR3 region has 14 residues.

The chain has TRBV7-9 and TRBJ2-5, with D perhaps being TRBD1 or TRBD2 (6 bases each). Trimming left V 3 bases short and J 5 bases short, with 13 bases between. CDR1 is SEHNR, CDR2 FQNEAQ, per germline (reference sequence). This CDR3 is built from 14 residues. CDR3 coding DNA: TGTGCCAGCAGCTTGGAAACAGGGAGGGAGACCCAGTACTTC. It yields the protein CASSLETGRETQYF. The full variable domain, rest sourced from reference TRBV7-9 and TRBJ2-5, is DTGVSQNPRHKITKRGQNVTFRCDPISEHNRLYWYRQTLGQGPEFLTYFQNEAQLEKSRLLSDRFSAERPKGSFSTLEIQRTEQGDSAMYLCASSLETGRETQYFGPGTRLLVL.

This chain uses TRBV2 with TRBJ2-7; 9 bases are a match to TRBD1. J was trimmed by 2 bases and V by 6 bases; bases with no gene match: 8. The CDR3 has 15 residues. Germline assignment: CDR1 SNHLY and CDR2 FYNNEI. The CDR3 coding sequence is TGTGCCAGCAGAATCGGGACAGGGCGAACCTACGAGCAGTACTTC. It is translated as CASRIGTGRTYEQYF.

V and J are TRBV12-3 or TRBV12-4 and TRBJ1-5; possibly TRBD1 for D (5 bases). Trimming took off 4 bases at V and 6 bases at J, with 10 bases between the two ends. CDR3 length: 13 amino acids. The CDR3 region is CASSSRVGQPQHF. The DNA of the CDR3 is TGTGCCAGCAGTTCCAGGGTCGGTCAGCCCCAGCATTTT.

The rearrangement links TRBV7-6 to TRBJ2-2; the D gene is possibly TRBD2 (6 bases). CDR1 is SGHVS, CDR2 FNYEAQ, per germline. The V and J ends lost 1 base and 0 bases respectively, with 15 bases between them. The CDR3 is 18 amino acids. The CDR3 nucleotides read TGTGCCAGCAGCTTAGTTCAGGAGGGCAGCGCGAACACCGGGGAGCTGTTTTTT. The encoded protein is CASSLVQEGSANTGELFF.

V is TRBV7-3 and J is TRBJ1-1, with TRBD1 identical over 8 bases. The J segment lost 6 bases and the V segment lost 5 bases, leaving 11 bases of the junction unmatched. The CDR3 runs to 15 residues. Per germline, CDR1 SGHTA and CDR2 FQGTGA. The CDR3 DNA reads TGTGCCAGCAGCCAGGGACAGGAGGGTTACGCTGAAGCTTTCTTT. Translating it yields CASSQGQEGYAEAFF.

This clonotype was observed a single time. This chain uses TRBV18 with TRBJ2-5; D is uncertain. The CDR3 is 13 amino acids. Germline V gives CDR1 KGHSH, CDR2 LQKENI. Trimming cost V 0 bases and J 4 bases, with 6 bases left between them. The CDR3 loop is CASSPPERETQYF. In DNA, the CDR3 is TGTGCCAGCTCACCACCGGAGAGAGAGACCCAGTACTTC.

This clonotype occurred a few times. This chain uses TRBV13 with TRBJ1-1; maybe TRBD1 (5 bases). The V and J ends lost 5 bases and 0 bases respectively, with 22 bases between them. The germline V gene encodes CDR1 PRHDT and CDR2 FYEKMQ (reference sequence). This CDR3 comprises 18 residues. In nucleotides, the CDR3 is TGTGCCAGCAGCCTCCTGTCAGGGATAGAGGTAGTGAACACTGAAGCTTTCTTT. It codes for CASSLLSGIEVVNTEAFF. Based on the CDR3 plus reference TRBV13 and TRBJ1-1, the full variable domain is AAGVIQSPRHLIKEKRETATLKCYPIPRHDTVYWYQQGPGQDPQFLISFYEKMQSDKGSIPDRFSAQQFSDYHSELNMSSLELGDSALYFCASSLLSGIEVVNTEAFFGQGTRLTVV.

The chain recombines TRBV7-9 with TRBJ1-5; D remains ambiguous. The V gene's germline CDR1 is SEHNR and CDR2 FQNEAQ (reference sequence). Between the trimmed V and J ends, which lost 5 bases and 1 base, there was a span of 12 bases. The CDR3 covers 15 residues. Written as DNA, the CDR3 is TGTGCCAGCAGCCCAGTTTACGGGAGCAATCAGCCCCAGCATTTT. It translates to CASSPVYGSNQPQHF. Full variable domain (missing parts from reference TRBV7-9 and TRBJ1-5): DTGVSQNPRHKITKRGQNVTFRCDPISEHNRLYWYRQTLGQGPEFLTYFQNEAQLEKSRLLSDRFSAERPKGSFSTLEIQRTEQGDSAMYLCASSPVYGSNQPQHFGDGTRLSIL.

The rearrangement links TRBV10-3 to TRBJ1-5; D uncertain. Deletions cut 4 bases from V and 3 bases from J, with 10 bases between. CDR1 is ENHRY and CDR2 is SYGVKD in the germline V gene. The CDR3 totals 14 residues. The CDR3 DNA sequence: TGTGCCATCAGTGCCGGGCAGGTCAATCAGCCCCAGCATTTT. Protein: CAISAGQVNQPQHF.

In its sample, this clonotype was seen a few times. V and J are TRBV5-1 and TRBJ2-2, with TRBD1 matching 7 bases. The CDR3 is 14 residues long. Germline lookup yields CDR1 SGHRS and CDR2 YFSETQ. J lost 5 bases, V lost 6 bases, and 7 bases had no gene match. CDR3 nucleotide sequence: TGCGCCAGCAACCGACAGGGTCAAACCGGGGAGCTGTTTTTT. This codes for CASNRQGQTGELFF. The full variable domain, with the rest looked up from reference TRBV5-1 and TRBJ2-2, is KAGVTQTPRYLIKTRGQQVTLSCSPISGHRSVSWYQQTPGQGLQFLFEYFSETQRNKGNFPGRFSGRQFSNSRSEMNVSTLELGDSALYLCASNRQGQTGELFFGEGSRLTVL.

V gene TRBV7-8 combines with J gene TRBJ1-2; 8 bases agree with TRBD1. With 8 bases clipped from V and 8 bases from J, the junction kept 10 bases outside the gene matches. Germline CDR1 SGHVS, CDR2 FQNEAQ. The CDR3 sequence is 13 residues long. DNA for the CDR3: TGTGCCAGCGGCTCCGACAGGGGAAGAGGCTACACCTTC. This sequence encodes CASGSDRGRGYTF.

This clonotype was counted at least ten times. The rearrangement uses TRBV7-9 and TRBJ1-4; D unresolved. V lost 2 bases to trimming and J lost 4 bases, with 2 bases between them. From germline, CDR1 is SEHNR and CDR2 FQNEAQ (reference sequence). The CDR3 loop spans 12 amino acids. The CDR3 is CASSLYNEKLFF. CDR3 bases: TGTGCCAGCAGCTTATATAATGAAAAACTGTTTTTT.

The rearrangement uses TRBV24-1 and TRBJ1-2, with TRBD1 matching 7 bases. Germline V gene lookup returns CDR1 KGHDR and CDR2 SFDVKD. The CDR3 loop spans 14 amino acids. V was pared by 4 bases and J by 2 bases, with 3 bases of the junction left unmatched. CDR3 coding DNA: TGTGCCACCAGTGAACCGGGACAGAACTATGGCTACACCTTC. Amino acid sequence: CATSEPGQNYGYTF.

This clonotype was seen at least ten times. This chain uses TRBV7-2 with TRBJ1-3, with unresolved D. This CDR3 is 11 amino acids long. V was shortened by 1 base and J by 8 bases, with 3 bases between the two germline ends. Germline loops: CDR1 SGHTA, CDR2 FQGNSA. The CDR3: CASSLVDTIYF. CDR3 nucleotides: TGTGCCAGCAGCTTAGTGGACACCATATATTTT. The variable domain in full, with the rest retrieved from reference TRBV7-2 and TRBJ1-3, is GAGVSQSPSNKVTEKGKDVELRCDPISGHTALYWYRQSLGQGLEFLIYFQGNSAPDKSGLPSDRFSAERTGGSVSTLTIQRTQQEDSAVYLCASSLVDTIYFGEGSWLTVV.

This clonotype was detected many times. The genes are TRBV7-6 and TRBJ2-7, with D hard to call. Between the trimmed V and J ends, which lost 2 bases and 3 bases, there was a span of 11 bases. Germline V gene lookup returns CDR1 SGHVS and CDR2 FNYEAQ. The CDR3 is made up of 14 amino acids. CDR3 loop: CASSLSQSGYEQYF. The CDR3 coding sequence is TGTGCCAGCAGCTTAAGCCAGTCGGGCTACGAGCAGTACTTC.

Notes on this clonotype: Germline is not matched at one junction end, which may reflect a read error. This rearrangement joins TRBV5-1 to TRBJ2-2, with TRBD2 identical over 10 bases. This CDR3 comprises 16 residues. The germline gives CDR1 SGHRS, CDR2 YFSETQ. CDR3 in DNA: TGCGCCAGCAGCTTGTTCGGGACTAGCGTGTCCGGGCAGCTGTTTTTT. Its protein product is CASSLFGTSVSGQLFF. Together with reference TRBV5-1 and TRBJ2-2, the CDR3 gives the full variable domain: KAGVTQTPRYLIKTRGQQVTLSCSPISGHRSVSWYQQTPGQGLQFLFEYFSETQRNKGNFPGRFSGRQFSNSRSEMNVSTLELGDSALYLCASSLFGTSVSGQLFFGEGSRLTVL.

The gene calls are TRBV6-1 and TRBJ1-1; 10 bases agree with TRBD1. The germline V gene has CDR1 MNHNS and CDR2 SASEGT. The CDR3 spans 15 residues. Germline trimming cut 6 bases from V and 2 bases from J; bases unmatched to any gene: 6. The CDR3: CASRRTGGPNTEAFF. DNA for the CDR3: TGTGCCAGCAGAAGGACAGGGGGTCCCAACACTGAAGCTTTCTTT.

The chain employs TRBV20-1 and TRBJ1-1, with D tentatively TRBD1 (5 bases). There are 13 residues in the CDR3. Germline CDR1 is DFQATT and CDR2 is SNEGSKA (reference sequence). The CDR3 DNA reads TGCACTCATACCGGGACTGTGAACACTGAAGCTTTCTTT. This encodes CTHTGTVNTEAFF.

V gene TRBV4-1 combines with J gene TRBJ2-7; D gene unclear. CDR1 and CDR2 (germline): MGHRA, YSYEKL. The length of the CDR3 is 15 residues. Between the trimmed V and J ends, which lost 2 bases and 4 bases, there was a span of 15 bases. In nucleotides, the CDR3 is TGCGCCAGCAGCCAACCCCCGTCCGGTTCGTACGAGCAGTACTTC. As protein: CASSQPPSGSYEQYF.

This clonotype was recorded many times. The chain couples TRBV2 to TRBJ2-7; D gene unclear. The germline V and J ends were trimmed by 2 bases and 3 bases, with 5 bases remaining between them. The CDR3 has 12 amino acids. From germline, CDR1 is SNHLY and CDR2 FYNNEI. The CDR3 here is CASSEYLYEQYF. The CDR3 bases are TGTGCCAGCAGTGAATATCTCTACGAGCAGTACTTC.

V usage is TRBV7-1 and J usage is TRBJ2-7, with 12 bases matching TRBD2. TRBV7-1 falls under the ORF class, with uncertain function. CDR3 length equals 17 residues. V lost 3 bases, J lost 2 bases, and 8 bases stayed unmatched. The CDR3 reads CASSSPGLAGLTYEQYF. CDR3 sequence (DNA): TGTGCCAGCAGCTCTCCGGGACTAGCGGGTCTTACCTACGAGCAGTACTTC.

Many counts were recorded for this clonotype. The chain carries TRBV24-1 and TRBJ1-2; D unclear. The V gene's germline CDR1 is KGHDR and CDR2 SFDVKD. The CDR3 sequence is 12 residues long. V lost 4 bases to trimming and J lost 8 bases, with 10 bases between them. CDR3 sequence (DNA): TGTGCCACCAGTGAAACAGCGTACGGCTACACCTTC. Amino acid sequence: CATSETAYGYTF.

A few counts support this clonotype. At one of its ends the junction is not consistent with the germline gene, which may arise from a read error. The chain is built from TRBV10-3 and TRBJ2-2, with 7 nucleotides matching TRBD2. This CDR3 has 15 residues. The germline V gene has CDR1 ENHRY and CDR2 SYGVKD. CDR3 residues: CASSLWQGGSGELFF. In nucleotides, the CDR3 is TGTGCCAGCAGTTTGTGGCAGGGAGGGTCCGGGGAGCTGTTTTTT.

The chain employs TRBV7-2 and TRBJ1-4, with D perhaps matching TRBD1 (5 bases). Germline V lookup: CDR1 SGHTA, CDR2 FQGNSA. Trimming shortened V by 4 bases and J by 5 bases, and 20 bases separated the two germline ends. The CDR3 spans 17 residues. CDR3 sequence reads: CASSSVGVVNWNEKLFF. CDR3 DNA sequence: TGTGCCAGCAGCTCGGTGGGGGTTGTGAACTGGAATGAAAAACTGTTTTTT.